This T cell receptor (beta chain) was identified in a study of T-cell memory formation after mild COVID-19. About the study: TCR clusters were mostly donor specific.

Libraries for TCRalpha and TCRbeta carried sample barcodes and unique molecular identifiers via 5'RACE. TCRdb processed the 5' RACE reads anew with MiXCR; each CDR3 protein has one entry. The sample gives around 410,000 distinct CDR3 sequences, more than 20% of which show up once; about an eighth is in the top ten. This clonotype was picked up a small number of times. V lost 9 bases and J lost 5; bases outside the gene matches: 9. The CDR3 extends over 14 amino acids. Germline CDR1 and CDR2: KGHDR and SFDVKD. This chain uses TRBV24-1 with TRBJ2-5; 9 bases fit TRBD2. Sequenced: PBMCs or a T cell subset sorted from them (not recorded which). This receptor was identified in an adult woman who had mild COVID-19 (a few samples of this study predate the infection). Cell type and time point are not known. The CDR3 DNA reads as TGTGCCACCGGAGCGGGGGGACCTAGGGAGACCCAGTACTTC. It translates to CATGAGGPRETQYF.